This TCR beta chain was observed in a study of T cell clonality in common variable immunodeficiency. The method was immunoSEQ multiplex PCR; TCRdb's version includes in-frame clones alone and lacks a portion of them. The repertoire consists of 15,000 to 20,000 clones, none detected only once. V shed 2 bases and J shed 1 base, with 7 bases lying between them. The CDR3 has 13 amino acids. Per germline, CDR1 DFQATT and CDR2 SNEGSKA (reference sequence). Findings and caveats of the study: Repertoire-complication correlations in CVID were limited by patient heterogeneity. Common variable immunodeficiency TCR beta sequences reportedly had fewer deletions and N-nucleotide insertions.

The table lists this clone with a few counts. What it recognizes is unknown. The read halts 3 residues ahead of the CDR3 end, with the missing end drawn from the germline J gene. Other nucleotide sequences from this sample produce the same CDR3. The receptor's source is a human donor with common variable immunodeficiency. The sequencing sample was made of peripheral blood mononuclear cells. This chain links TRBV20-1 with TRBJ2-3; D gene ambiguous. The CDR3 bases that were read are TGCAGTGCTAGATTGGGCGGCACAGATACG. The encoded protein is CSARLGGTDT. The full CDR3 is CSARLGGTDTQYF.